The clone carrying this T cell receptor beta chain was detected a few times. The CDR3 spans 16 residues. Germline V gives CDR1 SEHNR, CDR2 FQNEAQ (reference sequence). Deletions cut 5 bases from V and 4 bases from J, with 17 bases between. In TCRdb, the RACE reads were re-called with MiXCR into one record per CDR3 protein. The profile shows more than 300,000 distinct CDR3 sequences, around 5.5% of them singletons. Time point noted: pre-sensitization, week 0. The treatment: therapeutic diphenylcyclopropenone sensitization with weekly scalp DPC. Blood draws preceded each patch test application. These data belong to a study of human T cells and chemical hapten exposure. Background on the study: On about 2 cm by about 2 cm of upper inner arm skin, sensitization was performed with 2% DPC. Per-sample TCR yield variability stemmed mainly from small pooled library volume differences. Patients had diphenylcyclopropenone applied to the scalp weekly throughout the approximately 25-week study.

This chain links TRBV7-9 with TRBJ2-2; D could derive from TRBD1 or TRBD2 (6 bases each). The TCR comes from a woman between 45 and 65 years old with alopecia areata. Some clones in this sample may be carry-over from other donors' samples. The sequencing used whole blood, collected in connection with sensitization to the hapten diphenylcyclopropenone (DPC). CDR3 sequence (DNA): TGTGCCAGCAGCCCCGGGACGGGGGCGGGCACCGGGGAGCTGTTTTTT. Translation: CASSPGTGAGTGELFF.